This section outlines one T cell receptor beta chain sequence together with its context. The antigen is unknown. Germline V CDR1 and CDR2: SGHAT, FQNNGV. The length of the CDR3 is 16 residues. Trimming took off 4 bases at V and 7 bases at J, with 22 bases between the two ends. These data belong to a study of cytomegalovirus exposure and HLA in healthy donors. Broader study findings: Reportedly, cytomegalovirus status was diagnosed with high sensitivity and specificity. Relative to the roughly 700-donor mean, N-insertions were reportedly fewer in an Asian-associated ancestry cluster in a later analysis. Within the data, a cluster of highly shared sequence variants was likely a sequencing artifact. Analysis performed later found roughly 17,000 TCR beta sequences associated with HLA alleles at 0.05 false discovery rate.

PCR amplification relied on 60 Vbeta primers (plus 13 Jbeta primers). TCRdb's copy holds only in-frame clones and misses some; the assay was immunoSEQ multiplex PCR. The sample includes 150,000 to 200,000 clones, 60% to 80% of them seen just once. The material sequenced was PBMCs. This receptor was taken from a woman aged 25 to 45 in good health and CMV-seronegative. V and J are TRBV11-2 and TRBJ1-2, with D possibly matching TRBD1 (6 bases). The CDR3 loop is CASSSGSGGRVGGYTF. CDR3 coding DNA: TGTGCCAGCAGCTCAGGGTCGGGGGGGCGCGTTGGTGGCTACACCTTC.